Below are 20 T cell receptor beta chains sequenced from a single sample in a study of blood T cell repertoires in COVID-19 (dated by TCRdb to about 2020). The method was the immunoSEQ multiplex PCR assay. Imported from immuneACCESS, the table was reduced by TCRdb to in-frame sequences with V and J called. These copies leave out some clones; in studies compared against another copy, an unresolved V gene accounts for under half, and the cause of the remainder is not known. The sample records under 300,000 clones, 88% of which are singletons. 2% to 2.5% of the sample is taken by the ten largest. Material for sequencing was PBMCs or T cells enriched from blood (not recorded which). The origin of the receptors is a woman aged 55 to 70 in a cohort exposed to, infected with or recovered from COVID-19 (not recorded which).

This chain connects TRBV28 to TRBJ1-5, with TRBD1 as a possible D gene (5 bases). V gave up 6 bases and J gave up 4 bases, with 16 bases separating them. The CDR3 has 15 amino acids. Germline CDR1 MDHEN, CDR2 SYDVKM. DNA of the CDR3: TGTGCCAGCAGCCTTGGGGGGAAACGGAATCAGCCCCAGCATTTT. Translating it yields CASSLGGKRNQPQHF.

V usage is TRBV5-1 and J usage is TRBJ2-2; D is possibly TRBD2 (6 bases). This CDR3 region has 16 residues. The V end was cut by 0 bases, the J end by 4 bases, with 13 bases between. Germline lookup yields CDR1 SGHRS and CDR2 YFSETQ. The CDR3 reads CASSLGRLEVTGELFF. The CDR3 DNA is TGCGCCAGCAGCTTGGGGCGACTAGAGGTCACCGGGGAGCTGTTTTTT.

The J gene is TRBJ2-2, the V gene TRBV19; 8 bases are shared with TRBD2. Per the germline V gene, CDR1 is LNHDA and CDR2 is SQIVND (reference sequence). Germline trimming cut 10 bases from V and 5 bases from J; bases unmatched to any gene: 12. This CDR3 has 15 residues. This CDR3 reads CATRQGERETGELFF. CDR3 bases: TGTGCCACCCGCCAAGGAGAGCGGGAGACCGGGGAGCTGTTTTTT. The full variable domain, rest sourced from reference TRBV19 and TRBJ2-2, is DGGITQSPKYLFRKEGQNVTLSCEQNLNHDAMYWYRQDPGQGLRLIYYSQIVNDFQKGDIAEGYSVSREKKESFPLTVTSAQKNPTAFYLCATRQGERETGELFFGEGSRLTVL.

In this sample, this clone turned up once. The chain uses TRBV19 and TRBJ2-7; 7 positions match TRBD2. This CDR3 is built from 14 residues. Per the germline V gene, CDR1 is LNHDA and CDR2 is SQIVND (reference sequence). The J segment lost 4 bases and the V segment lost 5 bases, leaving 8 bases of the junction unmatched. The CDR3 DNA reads TGTGCCAGTAGTCTGGGCGGGAGTCGGTACGAGCAGTACTTC. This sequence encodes CASSLGGSRYEQYF.

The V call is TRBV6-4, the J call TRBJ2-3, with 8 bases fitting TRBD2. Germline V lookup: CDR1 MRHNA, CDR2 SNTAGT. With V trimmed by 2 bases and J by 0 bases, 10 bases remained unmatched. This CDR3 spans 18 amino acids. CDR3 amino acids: CASSDATREDESTDTQYF. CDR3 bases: TGTGCCAGCAGTGACGCGACGCGGGAGGACGAGAGCACAGATACGCAGTATTTT.

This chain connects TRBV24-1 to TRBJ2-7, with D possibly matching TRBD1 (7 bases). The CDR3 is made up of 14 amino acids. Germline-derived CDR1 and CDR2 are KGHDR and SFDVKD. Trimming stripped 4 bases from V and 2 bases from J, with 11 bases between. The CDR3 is CATSDPGGTYEQYF. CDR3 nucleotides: TGTGCCACCAGTGACCCAGGGGGGACCTACGAGCAGTACTTC.

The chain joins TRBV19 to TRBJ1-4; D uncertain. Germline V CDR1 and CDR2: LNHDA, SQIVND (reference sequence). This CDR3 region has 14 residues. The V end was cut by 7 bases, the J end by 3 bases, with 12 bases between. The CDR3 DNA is TGTGCCAGTACCGACGAGCGGGCTAATGAAAAACTGTTTTTT. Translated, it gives CASTDERANEKLFF.

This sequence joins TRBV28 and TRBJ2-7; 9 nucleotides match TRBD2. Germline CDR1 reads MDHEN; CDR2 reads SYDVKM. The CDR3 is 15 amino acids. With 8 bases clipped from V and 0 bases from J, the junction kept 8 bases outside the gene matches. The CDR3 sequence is CASGGSGSASYEQYF. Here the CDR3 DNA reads TGTGCCAGCGGGGGTAGCGGGAGCGCCTCCTACGAGCAGTACTTC.

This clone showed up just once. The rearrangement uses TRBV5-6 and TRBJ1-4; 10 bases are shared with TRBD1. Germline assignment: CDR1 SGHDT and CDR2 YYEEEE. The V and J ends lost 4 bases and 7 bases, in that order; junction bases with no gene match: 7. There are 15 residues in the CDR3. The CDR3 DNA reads TGTGCCAGCAGCCTGACAGGGGGCGTTTCTGAAAAACTGTTTTTT. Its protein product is CASSLTGGVSEKLFF.

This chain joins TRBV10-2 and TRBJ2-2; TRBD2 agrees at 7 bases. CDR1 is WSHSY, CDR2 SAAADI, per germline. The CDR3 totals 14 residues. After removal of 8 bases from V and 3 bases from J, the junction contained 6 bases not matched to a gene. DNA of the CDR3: TGCGCCAGCGGGCGGGAGCGAGACACCGGGGAGCTGTTTTTT. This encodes CASGRERDTGELFF.

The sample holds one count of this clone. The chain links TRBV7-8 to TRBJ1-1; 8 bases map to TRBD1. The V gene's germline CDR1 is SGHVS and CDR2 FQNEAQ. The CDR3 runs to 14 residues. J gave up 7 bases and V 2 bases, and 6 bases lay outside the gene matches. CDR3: CASSLPGQGGEAFF. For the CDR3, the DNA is TGTGCCAGCAGCTTACCCGGACAGGGAGGTGAAGCTTTCTTT.

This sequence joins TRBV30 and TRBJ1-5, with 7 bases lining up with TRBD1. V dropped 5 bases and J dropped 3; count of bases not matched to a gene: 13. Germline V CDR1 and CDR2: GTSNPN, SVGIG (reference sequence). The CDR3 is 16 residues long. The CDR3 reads CAWGRNRDSNNQPQHF. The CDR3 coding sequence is TGTGCCTGGGGGCGCAACCGGGACAGCAACAATCAGCCCCAGCATTTT.

The CDR3 spells CASSPAGRLNEKLFF. In DNA form, the CDR3 reads TGTGCCAGCTCGCCCGCAGGTCGGCTTAATGAAAAACTGTTTTTT. The V gene is TRBV18, the J gene TRBJ1-4; no definite D call. This CDR3 contains 15 residues. Deletions cut 6 bases from V and 4 bases from J, with 15 bases between. Germline lookup yields CDR1 KGHSH and CDR2 LQKENI.

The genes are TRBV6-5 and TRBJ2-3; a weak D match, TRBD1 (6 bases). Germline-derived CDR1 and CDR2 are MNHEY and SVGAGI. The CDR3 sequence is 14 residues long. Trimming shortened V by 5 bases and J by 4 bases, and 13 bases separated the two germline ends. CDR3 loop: CASSLRTAADTQYF. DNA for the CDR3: TGTGCCAGCAGTCTCAGGACAGCGGCAGATACGCAGTATTTT.

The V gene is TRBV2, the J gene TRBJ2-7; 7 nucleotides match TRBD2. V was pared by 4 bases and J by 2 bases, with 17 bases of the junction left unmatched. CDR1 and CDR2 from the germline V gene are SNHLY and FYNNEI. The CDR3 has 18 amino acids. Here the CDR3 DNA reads TGTGCCAGCAGTGGATCTCCCTCTGCGGGACTACCCACCTACGAGCAGTACTTC. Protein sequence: CASSGSPSAGLPTYEQYF. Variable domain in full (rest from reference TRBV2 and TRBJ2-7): EPEVTQTPSHQVTQMGQEVILRCVPISNHLYFYWYRQILGQKVEFLVSFYNNEISEKSEIFDDQFSVERPDGSNFTLKIRSTKLEDSAMYFCASSGSPSAGLPTYEQYFGPGTRLTVT.

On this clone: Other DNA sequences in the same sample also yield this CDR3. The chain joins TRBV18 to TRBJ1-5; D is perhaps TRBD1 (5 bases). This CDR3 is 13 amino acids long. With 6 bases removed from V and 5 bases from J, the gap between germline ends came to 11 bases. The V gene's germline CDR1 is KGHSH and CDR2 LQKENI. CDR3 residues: CASSPDRDQPQHF. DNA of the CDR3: TGTGCCAGCTCCCCCGACAGAGATCAGCCCCAGCATTTT.

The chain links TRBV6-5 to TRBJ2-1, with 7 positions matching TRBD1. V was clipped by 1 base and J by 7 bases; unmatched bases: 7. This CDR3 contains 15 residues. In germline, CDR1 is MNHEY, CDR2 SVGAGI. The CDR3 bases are TGTGCCAGCAGTTACTGGGGACAGCTTCGTAATGAGCAGTTCTTC. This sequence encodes CASSYWGQLRNEQFF.

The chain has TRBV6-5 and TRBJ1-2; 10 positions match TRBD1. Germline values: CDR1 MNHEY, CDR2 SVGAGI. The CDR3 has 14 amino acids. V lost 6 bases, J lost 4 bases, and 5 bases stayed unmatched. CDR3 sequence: CASSRTGGSYGYTF. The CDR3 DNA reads TGTGCCAGCAGCAGGACAGGGGGTTCCTATGGCTACACCTTC.

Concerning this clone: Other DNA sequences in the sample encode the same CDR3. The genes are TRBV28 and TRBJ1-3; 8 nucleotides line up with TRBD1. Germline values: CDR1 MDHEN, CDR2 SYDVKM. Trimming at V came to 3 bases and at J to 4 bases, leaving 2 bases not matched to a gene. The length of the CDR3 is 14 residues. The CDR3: CASSLQGAGNTIYF. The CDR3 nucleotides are TGTGCCAGCAGTTTGCAGGGGGCGGGAAACACCATATATTTT.

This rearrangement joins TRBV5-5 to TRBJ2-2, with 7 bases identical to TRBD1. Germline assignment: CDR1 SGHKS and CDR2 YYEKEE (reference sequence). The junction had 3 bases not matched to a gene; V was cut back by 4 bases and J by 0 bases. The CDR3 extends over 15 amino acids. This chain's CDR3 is CASSKGQANTGELFF. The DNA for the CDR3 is TGTGCCAGCAGCAAAGGACAGGCGAACACCGGGGAGCTGTTTTTT.